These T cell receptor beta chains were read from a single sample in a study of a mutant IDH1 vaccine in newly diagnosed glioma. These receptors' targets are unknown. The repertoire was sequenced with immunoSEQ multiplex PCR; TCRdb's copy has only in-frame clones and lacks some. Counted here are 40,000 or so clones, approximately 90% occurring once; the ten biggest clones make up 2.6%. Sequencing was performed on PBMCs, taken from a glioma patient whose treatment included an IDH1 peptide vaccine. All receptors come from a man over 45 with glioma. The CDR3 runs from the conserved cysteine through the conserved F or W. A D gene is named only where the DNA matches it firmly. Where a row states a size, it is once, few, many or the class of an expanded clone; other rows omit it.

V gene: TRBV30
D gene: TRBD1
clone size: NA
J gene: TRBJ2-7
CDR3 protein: CAWGGTGAYEQYF
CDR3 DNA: TGTGCCTGGGGGGGCACAGGGGCCTACGAGCAGTACTTC

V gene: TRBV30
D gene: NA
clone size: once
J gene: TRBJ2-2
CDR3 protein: CAWSALDTGELFF
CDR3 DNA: TGTGCCTGGAGTGCTTTAGACACCGGGGAGCTGTTTTTT

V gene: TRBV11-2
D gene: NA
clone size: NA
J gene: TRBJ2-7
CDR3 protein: CASSPQEISYEQYF
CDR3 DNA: TGTGCCAGCAGCCCCCAGGAGATCTCCTACGAGCAGTACTTC

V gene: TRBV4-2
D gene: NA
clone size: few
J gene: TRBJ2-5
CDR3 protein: CASSQTWERPQETQYF
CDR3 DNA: TGTGCCAGCAGCCAGACTTGGGAACGTCCCCAAGAGACCCAGTACTTC

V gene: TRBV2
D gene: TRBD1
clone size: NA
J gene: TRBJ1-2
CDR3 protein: CASLLGQLYYGYTF
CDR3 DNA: TGTGCCAGCTTATTGGGACAGCTTTACTATGGCTACACCTTC

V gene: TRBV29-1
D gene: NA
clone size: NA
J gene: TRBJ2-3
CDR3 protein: CSVERTDHTDTQYF
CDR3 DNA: TGCAGCGTTGAACGGACCGATCACACAGATACGCAGTATTTT

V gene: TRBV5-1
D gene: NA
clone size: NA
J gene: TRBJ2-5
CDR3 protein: CASSFRQPEETQYF
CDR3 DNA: TGCGCCAGCAGCTTCAGACAGCCCGAAGAGACCCAGTACTTC

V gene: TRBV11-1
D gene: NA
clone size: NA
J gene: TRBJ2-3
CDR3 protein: CASSWGSPQYF
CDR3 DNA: TGTGCCAGCAGCTGGGGGAGTCCGCAGTATTTT

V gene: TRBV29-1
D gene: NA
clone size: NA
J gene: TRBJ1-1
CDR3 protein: CSVEDRRNTEAFF
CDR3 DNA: TGCAGCGTTGAAGATAGGAGGAACACTGAAGCTTTCTTT

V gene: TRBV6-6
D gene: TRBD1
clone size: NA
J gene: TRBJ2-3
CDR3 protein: CASSSGGDADTQYF
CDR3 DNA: TGTGCCAGCAGCTCAGGGGGTGATGCAGATACGCAGTATTTT

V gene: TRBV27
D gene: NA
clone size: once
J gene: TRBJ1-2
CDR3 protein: CASGQGFSYGYTF
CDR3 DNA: TGTGCCAGCGGGCAGGGTTTCAGCTATGGCTACACCTTC

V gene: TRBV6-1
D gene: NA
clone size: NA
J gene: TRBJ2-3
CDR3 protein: CASSERGRNTDTQYF
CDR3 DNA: TGTGCCAGCAGTGAAAGAGGCAGAAACACAGATACGCAGTATTTT

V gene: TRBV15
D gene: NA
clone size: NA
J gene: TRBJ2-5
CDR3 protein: CATSLGEGGGLETQYF
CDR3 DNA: TGTGCCACCAGCCTAGGTGAGGGTGGGGGTTTGGAGACCCAGTACTTC

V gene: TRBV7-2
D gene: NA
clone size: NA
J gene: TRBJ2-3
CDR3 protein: CASSLGLLSTDTQYF
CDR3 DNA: TGTGCCAGCAGCCTGGGCCTCCTTAGTACAGATACGCAGTATTTT

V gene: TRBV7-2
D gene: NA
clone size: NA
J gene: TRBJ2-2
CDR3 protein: CASSLLLGQNTGELFF
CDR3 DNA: TGTGCCAGCAGCTTACTCCTGGGACAAAACACCGGGGAGCTGTTTTTT

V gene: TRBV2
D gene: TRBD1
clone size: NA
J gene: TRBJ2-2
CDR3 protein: CASSGTGLTVTGELFF
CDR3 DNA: TGTGCCAGCAGTGGGACAGGGCTAACAGTCACCGGGGAGCTGTTTTTT

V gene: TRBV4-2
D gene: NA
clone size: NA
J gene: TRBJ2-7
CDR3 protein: CASSQELGTGGEQYF
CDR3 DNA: TGTGCCAGCAGCCAAGAACTCGGGACGGGCGGCGAGCAGTACTTC

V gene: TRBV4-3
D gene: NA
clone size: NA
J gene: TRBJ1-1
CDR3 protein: CASRRDVNTEAFF
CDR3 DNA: TGCGCCAGCAGACGGGATGTGAACACTGAAGCTTTCTTT

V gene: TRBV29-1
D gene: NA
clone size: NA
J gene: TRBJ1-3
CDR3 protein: CSVVTAGNTIYF
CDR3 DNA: TGCAGCGTAGTGACGGCTGGAAACACCATATATTTT

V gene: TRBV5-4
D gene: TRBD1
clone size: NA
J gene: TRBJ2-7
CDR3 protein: CASSLYSGGYEQYF
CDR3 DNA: TGTGCCAGCAGCTTGTATTCAGGGGGCTACGAGCAGTACTTC

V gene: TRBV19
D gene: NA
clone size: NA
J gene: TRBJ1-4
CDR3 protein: CASNPRITANEKLFF
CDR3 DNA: TGTGCCAGTAATCCCCGGATCACGGCTAATGAAAAACTGTTTTTT

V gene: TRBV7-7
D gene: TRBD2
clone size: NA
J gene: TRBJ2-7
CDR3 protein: CASSSGTNHEQYF
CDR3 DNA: TGTGCTAGCAGCTCCGGGACTAACCACGAGCAGTACTTC

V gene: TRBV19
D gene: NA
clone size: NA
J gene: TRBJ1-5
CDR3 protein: CASSVPGTRHF
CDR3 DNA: TGTGCCAGTAGTGTCCCCGGGACTAGGCATTTT

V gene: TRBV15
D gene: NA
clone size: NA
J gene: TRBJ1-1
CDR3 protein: CATSRDKDRLKRAFF
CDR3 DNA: TGTGCCACCAGCAGAGATAAAGATAGGTTAAAACGGGCTTTCTTT

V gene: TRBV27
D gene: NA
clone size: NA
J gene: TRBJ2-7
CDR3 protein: CASSNPRAYEQYF
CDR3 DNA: TGTGCCAGCAGTAACCCACGGGCCTACGAGCAGTACTTC

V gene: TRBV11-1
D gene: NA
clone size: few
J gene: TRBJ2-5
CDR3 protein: CASSYIKETQYF
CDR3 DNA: TGTGCCAGCAGCTATATTAAAGAGACCCAGTACTTC

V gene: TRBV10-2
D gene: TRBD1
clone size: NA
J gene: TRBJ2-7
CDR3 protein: CASSPDRVRYEQYF
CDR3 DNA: TGCGCCAGCAGTCCCGACAGGGTTAGATACGAGCAGTACTTC

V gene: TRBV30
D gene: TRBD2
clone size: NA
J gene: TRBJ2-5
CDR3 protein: CAWSVGSSGGETQYF
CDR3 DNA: TGTGCCTGGAGTGTAGGGTCTAGCGGGGGTGAGACCCAGTACTTC

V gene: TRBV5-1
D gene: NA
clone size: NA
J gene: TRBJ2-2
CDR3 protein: CASSLGTGPSTGELFF
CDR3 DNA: TGCGCCAGCAGCTTGGGTACGGGTCCGAGCACCGGGGAGCTGTTTTTT

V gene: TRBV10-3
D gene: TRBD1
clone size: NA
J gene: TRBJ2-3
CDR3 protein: CAISERGPDTQYF
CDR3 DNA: TGTGCCATCAGTGAGAGGGGGCCAGATACGCAGTATTTT

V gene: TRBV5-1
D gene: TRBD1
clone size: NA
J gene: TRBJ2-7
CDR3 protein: CASSRASGTGLYEQYF
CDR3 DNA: TGCGCCAGCAGCCGGGCCTCAGGGACAGGGTTATACGAGCAGTACTTC

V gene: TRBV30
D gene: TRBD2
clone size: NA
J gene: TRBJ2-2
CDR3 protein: CAWSVRGAGELFF
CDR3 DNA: TGTGCCTGGAGTGTACGGGGGGCCGGGGAGCTGTTTTTT

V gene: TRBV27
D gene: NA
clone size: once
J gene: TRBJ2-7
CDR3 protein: CASSLAPGVGEQYF
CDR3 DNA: TGTGCCAGCAGTTTAGCCCCCGGTGTGGGCGAGCAGTACTTC

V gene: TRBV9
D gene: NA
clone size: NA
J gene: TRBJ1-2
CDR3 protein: CASSLGGGRDYGYTF
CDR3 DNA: TGTGCCAGCAGCCTAGGGGGTGGTAGGGACTATGGCTACACCTTC

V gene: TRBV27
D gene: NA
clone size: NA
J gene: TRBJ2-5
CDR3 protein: CASSSRSLRGTQYF
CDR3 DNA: TGTGCCAGCAGTTCTAGGTCCCTCAGGGGGACCCAGTACTTC

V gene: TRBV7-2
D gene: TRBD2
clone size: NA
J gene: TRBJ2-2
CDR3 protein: CASSSPTGLAETGELFF
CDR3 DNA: TGTGCCAGCAGCTCCCCGACGGGACTAGCGGAAACCGGGGAGCTGTTTTTT

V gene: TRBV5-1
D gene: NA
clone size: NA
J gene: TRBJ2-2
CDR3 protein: CASGHDNTGELFF
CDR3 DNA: TGCGCCAGCGGACACGATAACACCGGGGAGCTGTTTTTT

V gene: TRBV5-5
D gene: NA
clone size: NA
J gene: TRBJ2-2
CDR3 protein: CASSSRGGELFF
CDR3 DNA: TGTGCCAGCAGCTCACGAGGCGGGGAGCTGTTTTTT

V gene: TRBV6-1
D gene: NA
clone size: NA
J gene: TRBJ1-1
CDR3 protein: CASSLRTAAEAFF
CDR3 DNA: TGTGCCAGCAGTCTAAGGACGGCGGCTGAAGCTTTCTTT

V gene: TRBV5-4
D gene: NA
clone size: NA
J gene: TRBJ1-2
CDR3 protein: CASSLDRISYGYTF
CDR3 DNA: TGTGCCAGCAGCTTGGACAGGATCTCCTATGGCTACACCTTC

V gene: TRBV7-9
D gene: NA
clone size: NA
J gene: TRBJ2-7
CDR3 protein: CASSPPAGYEQYF
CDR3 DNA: TGTGCCAGCAGCCCCCCCGCGGGCTACGAGCAGTACTTC

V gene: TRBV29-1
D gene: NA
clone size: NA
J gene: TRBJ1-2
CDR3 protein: CSAEEWGAPNGYTF
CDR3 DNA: TGCAGCGCAGAGGAATGGGGGGCCCCTAATGGCTACACCTTC

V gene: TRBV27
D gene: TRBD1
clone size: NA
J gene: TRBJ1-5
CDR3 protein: CASSLSSRGILSNQPQHF
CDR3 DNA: TGTGCCAGCAGTTTATCGTCCAGGGGGATTTTGAGCAATCAGCCCCAGCATTTT

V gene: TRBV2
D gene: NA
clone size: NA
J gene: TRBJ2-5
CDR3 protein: CASRETTRETQYF
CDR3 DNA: TGTGCCAGCAGGGAGACGACCCGAGAGACCCAGTACTTC

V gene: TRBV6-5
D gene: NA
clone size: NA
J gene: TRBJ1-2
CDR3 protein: CASSYTDGGYGYTF
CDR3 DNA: TGTGCCAGCAGTTATACGGACGGGGGATATGGCTACACCTTC

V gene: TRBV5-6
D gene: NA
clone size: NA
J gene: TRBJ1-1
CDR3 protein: CASYLSGDTEAFF
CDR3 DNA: TGTGCCAGCTACCTCAGTGGGGACACTGAAGCTTTCTTT

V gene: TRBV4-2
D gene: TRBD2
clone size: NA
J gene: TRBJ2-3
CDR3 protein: CASSALTNRGGHTDTQYF
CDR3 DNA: TGTGCCAGCAGCGCCCTTACCAACCGGGGGGGCCACACAGATACGCAGTATTTT

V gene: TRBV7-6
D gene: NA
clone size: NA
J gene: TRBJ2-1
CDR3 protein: CASSLDRVSGQFF
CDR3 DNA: TGTGCCAGCAGCTTAGATCGGGTTTCCGGGCAGTTCTTC

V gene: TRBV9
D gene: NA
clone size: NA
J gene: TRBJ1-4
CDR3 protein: CASSAGTNEKLFF
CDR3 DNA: TGTGCCAGCAGCGCGGGTACTAATGAAAAACTGTTTTTT

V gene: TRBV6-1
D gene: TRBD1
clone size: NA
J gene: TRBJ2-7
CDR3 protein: CASSGQGRALRSSYEQYF
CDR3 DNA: TGTGCCAGCAGTGGACAGGGCCGAGCCTTGAGGAGCTCCTACGAGCAGTACTTC

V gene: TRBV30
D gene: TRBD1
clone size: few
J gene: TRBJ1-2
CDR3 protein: CAWKTRTGGVYGYTF
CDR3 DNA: TGTGCCTGGAAGACTAGGACAGGGGGTGTCTATGGCTACACCTTC

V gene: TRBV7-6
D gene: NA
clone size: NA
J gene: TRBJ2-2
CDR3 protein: CASSIGLSTGELFF
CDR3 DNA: TGTGCCAGCAGCATAGGACTTTCCACCGGGGAGCTGTTTTTT

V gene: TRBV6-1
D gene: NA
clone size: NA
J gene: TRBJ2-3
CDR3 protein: CASSQKAGLDTQYF
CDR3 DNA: TGTGCCAGCAGCCAGAAGGCAGGGTTAGATACGCAGTATTTT

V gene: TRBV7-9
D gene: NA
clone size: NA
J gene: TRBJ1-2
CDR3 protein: CASSLDSLGYGYTF
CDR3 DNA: TGTGCCAGCAGCTTAGACTCGCTGGGTTATGGCTACACCTTC

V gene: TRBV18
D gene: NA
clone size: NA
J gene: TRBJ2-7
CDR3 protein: CASSVRLEGEQYF
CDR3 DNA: TGTGCCAGCTCAGTCCGACTAGAAGGCGAGCAGTACTTC

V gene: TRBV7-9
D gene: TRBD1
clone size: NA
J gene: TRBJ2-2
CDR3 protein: CASRTAGTGGAGELFF
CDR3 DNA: TGTGCCAGCAGAACAGCCGGGACAGGGGGCGCCGGGGAGCTGTTTTTT

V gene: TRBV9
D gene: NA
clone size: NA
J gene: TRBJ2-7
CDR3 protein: CASSKGLGNEQYF
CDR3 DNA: TGTGCCAGCAGCAAGGGGTTAGGAAACGAGCAGTACTTC

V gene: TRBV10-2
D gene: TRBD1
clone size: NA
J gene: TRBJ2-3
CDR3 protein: CASSDLQGAYRDTQYF
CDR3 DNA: TGCGCCAGCAGTGACTTACAGGGGGCATATAGAGATACGCAGTATTTT